A single sample gave rise to the 13 T cell receptor beta chains below, sequenced in a study of blood T cell repertoires in COVID-19. Clones were read by immunoSEQ multiplex PCR, and TCRdb kept only the in-frame ones, dropping some. The profile shows about 260,000 clones, approximately 87% of them singletons. The sample was peripheral blood. These TCRs come from a man aged 55 to 69 who had recovered from COVID-19.

This chain connects TRBV7-2 to TRBJ1-5; D unresolved. The CDR3 sequence is 14 residues long. Trimming took off 5 bases at V and 6 bases at J, with 14 bases between the two ends. Per germline, CDR1 SGHTA and CDR2 FQGNSA. The CDR3 nucleotides read TGTGCCAGCAGCCCGCCAGGTCGGGGTCAGCCCCAGCATTTT. This encodes CASSPPGRGQPQHF. The complete variable domain, with remaining parts taken from reference TRBV7-2 and TRBJ1-5, reads GAGVSQSPSNKVTEKGKDVELRCDPISGHTALYWYRQSLGQGLEFLIYFQGNSAPDKSGLPSDRFSAERTGGSVSTLTIQRTQQEDSAVYLCASSPPGRGQPQHFGDGTRLSIL.

The chain joins TRBV7-2 to TRBJ1-5; D not certain. The V end was cut by 2 bases, the J end by 2 bases, with 13 bases between. Germline V lookup: CDR1 SGHTA, CDR2 FQGNSA. The CDR3 totals 16 residues. This CDR3 reads CASSLRGSAGNQPQHF. In DNA, the CDR3 is TGTGCCAGCAGCTTAAGAGGCAGTGCCGGCAATCAGCCCCAGCATTTT.

This chain joins TRBV6-1 and TRBJ1-5; maybe TRBD1 (5 bases). Germline V gene lookup returns CDR1 MNHNS and CDR2 SASEGT. The ends were cut back, 5 bases at V and 7 bases at J, with 18 bases in the middle. CDR3 size: 15 residues. This CDR3 reads CASSFPTGGGQPQHF. The CDR3, as DNA: TGTGCCAGCAGTTTCCCAACGGGGGGAGGGCAGCCCCAGCATTTT.

The chain uses TRBV18 and TRBJ2-1, with 12 bases identical to TRBD2. This CDR3 spans 15 amino acids. Germline V lookup: CDR1 KGHSH, CDR2 LQKENI. The trim removed 6 bases at V and 8 bases at J, leaving 8 bases unmatched. CDR3 nucleotide sequence: TGTGCCAGCTCCCCGACTAGCGGGAGTTTTGATGAGCAGTTCTTC. Translation gives CASSPTSGSFDEQFF.

The chain carries TRBV30 and TRBJ1-2; TRBD1 matches 9 bases. This CDR3 contains 12 residues. Germline V CDR1 and CDR2: GTSNPN, SVGIG (reference sequence). V shed 5 bases, J shed 8 bases, and the junction held 6 bases outside the gene matches. As DNA, the CDR3 is TGTGCCTGGGGGGACAGGGTTGGAGGCTACACCTTC. As protein: CAWGDRVGGYTF.

This chain connects TRBV28 to TRBJ1-1; D gene uncertain. CDR1 is MDHEN and CDR2 is SYDVKM in the germline V gene. The CDR3 has 15 amino acids. The V end was cut by 5 bases, the J end by 0 bases, with 13 bases between. Written as DNA, the CDR3 is TGTGCCAGCAGTGTCCTAAACGAGTTGAACACTGAAGCTTTCTTT. Encoded protein: CASSVLNELNTEAFF.

The V call is TRBV19, the J call TRBJ2-1, with TRBD2 matching over 13 bases. In germline, CDR1 is LNHDA, CDR2 SQIVND (reference sequence). The CDR3 contains 15 residues. The V and J ends lost 3 bases and 7 bases, in that order; junction bases with no gene match: 3. CDR3 amino acids: CASSIRTSGGNEQFF. Written as DNA, the CDR3 is TGTGCCAGTAGTATCCGGACTAGCGGGGGTAATGAGCAGTTCTTC.

The V call is TRBV10-1, the J call TRBJ1-5; the D gene is possibly TRBD1 (6 bases). The germline CDR1 and CDR2 sequences are WNHNN and SYGVQD (reference sequence). The V gene lost 3 bases and the J gene lost 2 bases, with 8 bases spanning the gap. The length of the CDR3 is 14 residues. CDR3 amino acids: CASSEAGGNQPQHF. DNA for the CDR3: TGCGCCAGCAGTGAAGCAGGGGGCAATCAGCCCCAGCATTTT.

This clone has just a few counts. The CDR3 DNA follows: TGTGCCAGCAGCTCTCGTTGGAGCACTGAAGCTTTCTTT. Its translation: CASSSRWSTEAFF. The V call is TRBV7-2, the J call TRBJ1-1; D gene ambiguous. From germline, CDR1 is SGHTA and CDR2 FQGNSA. The V and J ends lost 4 bases and 4 bases respectively, with 10 bases between them. The CDR3 length is 13 residues.

This clone turned up a few times. This sequence joins TRBV28 and TRBJ2-3, with TRBD1 identical over 9 bases. The CDR3 loop spans 16 amino acids. The germline CDR1 and CDR2 sequences are MDHEN and SYDVKM. V was pared by 7 bases and J by 6 bases, with 14 bases of the junction left unmatched. CDR3 residues: CASIPSPGQGSDTQYF. Written as DNA, the CDR3 is TGTGCCAGCATCCCCTCCCCGGGACAGGGCAGTGATACGCAGTATTTT.

The J gene is TRBJ1-5, the V gene TRBV4-1; 10 nucleotides agree with TRBD1. The germline CDR1 and CDR2 sequences are MGHRA and YSYEKL. The junction had 10 bases not matched to a gene; V was cut back by 4 bases and J by 7 bases. This CDR3 spans 16 amino acids. The chain's CDR3 is CASSRKGTGAEQPQHF. In DNA form, the CDR3 reads TGCGCCAGCAGCCGAAAGGGGACAGGGGCGGAACAGCCCCAGCATTTT.

J is TRBJ2-2 and V is TRBV6-1; D perhaps matches TRBD1 (6 bases). Trimming stripped 3 bases from V and 1 base from J, with 9 bases between. The CDR3 has 15 amino acids. From germline, CDR1 is MNHNS and CDR2 SASEGT. CDR3 DNA: TGTGCCAGCAGTGATCTCAGGGGGAACACCGGGGAGCTGTTTTTT. Its protein product is CASSDLRGNTGELFF.

The chain uses TRBV6-6 and TRBJ2-3, with D perhaps matching TRBD2 (5 bases). Trimming took off 7 bases at V and 6 bases at J, with 11 bases between the two ends. The CDR3 length is 12 residues. In germline, CDR1 is MNHNY, CDR2 SVGAGI (reference sequence). CDR3 in DNA: TGTGCCAGCATAGACTCGGGGGATACGCAGTATTTT. As protein: CASIDSGDTQYF.